In its sample, the clone carrying this T cell receptor beta chain was seen once. Other nucleotide sequences from this sample produce the same CDR3. The naive CD8 population came from CD45RO-negative cells selected for CCR7, without terminally differentiated effector memory CD45RA+ cells. The data stem from a study of shared clonotypes between healthy human individuals. Data came from immunoSEQ multiplex PCR; TCRdb stores just in-frame clones and leaves some out. The table includes some 2,100,000 clones, about 92% detected once. Germline V gene lookup returns CDR1 MNHEY and CDR2 SVGAGI. This CDR3 is 16 amino acids long. J gave up 4 bases and V 2 bases, and 2 bases lay outside the gene matches.

The clonotype was recovered from a man between 18 and 35 years old in good health. Some clones in this sample may be carry-over from other donors' samples. The sample was naive CD8+ T cells from PBMCs. This rearrangement joins TRBV6-5 to TRBJ2-1, with 13 bases identical to TRBD2. The CDR3: CASSYGLAGAYNEQFF. CDR3 DNA: TGTGCCAGCAGTTACGGACTAGCGGGAGCATACAATGAGCAGTTCTTC.